Shown below are 12 T cell receptor beta chains from a single sample sequenced in a study of blood T cell repertoires in COVID-19 (TCRdb year 2020). Library prep was done by the immunoSEQ multiplex PCR assay. TCRdb stores this immuneACCESS table with in-frame sequences only. Part of the clones is absent; in the studies checked, under half of the shortfall reflects unresolved V genes, and no reason is known for the rest. The sample table holds fewer than 100,000 clones, of which roughly 89% were seen once. 15% to 19% of the sample belongs to the ten largest clones. Sequencing used peripheral blood. The source of these receptors is a human donor in a cohort sampled during active COVID-19.

J is TRBJ2-7 and V is TRBV15, with TRBD1 matching over 8 bases. Germline loops: CDR1 LNHNV, CDR2 YYDKDF (reference sequence). V was pared by 3 bases and J by 4 bases, with 8 bases of the junction left unmatched. The CDR3 loop spans 15 amino acids. CDR3 in DNA: TGTGCCACCAGCAGGCTACAGGGGGTCCGGTACGAGCAGTACTTC. It translates to CATSRLQGVRYEQYF.

The CDR3 protein is CASSLGQTNNSPLHF. The CDR3 nucleotides read TGTGCCAGCAGTTTGGGGCAGACAAATAATTCACCCCTCCACTTT. V usage is TRBV28 and J usage is TRBJ1-6; TRBD1 is a possible D gene (5 bases). Trimming stripped 3 bases from V and 5 bases from J, with 11 bases between. Per the germline V gene, CDR1 is MDHEN and CDR2 is SYDVKM. CDR3 length: 15 residues.

This sequence joins TRBV10-2 and TRBJ1-1; D not resolved. The germline V and J ends were trimmed by 5 bases and 3 bases, with 13 bases remaining between them. Per germline, CDR1 WSHSY and CDR2 SAAADI. There are 14 residues in the CDR3. CDR3 amino acids: CASSWAARDTEAFF. In DNA, the CDR3 is TGCGCCAGCAGTTGGGCCGCGAGGGACACTGAAGCTTTCTTT.

The rearrangement joins TRBV18 to TRBJ2-3; TRBD2 matches 12 bases. The trim removed 10 bases at V and 3 bases at J, leaving 5 bases unmatched. The CDR3 consists of 14 residues. CDR1 and CDR2 (germline): KGHSH, LQKENI. CDR3 DNA sequence: TGTGCCACCCGGACTAGCGGGATAACAGATACGCAGTATTTT. Protein product: CATRTSGITDTQYF.

CDR3 protein: CASSLGTWGTGELFF. The DNA of the CDR3 is TGTGCCAGCAGCCTCGGGACTTGGGGTACCGGGGAGCTGTTTTTT. This chain connects TRBV11-2 to TRBJ2-2; possibly TRBD2 for D (6 bases). Germline CDR1 is SGHAT and CDR2 is FQNNGV. This CDR3 is 15 amino acids long. V was trimmed by 5 bases and J by 5 bases, leaving 15 bases between them.

The chain employs TRBV5-4 and TRBJ1-2; TRBD1 aligns across 10 bases. The CDR3 sequence is 18 residues long. The J segment lost 1 base and the V segment lost 4 bases, leaving 13 bases of the junction unmatched. Germline assignment: CDR1 SGHNT and CDR2 YYREEE (reference sequence). The CDR3 protein is CASSVPGQGSIFNYGYTF. The CDR3 DNA sequence: TGTGCCAGCAGCGTTCCGGGACAGGGGTCTATTTTTAACTATGGCTACACCTTC.

The rearrangement links TRBV7-9 to TRBJ2-7; no definite D call. CDR3 size: 12 residues. Germline V gene lookup returns CDR1 SEHNR and CDR2 FQNEAQ (reference sequence). The V end was cut by 0 bases, the J end by 4 bases, with 4 bases between. The CDR3 protein is CASSLATYEQYF. CDR3 DNA: TGTGCCAGCAGCTTAGCGACATACGAGCAGTACTTC.

The chain joins TRBV7-3 to TRBJ2-3; a weak D match, TRBD2 (7 bases). The length of the CDR3 is 15 residues. Trimming cost V 5 bases and J 4 bases, with 16 bases left between them. The germline V gene has CDR1 SGHTA and CDR2 FQGTGA. This chain's CDR3 is CASSPGGLYPDTQYF. The CDR3 nucleotides read TGTGCCAGCAGCCCCGGGGGGCTTTACCCAGATACGCAGTATTTT. The full variable domain, rest sourced from reference TRBV7-3 and TRBJ2-3, is GAGVSQTPSNKVTEKGKYVELRCDPISGHTALYWYRQSLGQGPEFLIYFQGTGAADDSGLPNDRFFAVRPEGSVSTLKIQRTERGDSAVYLCASSPGGLYPDTQYFGPGTRLTVL.

The rearrangement joins TRBV12-5 to TRBJ2-3; the match to TRBD1 covers 10 bases. The CDR3 spans 16 residues. Germline V gives CDR1 LGHNT, CDR2 FRNRAP. The V segment lost 3 bases and the J segment 4 bases; nucleotides outside the gene matches: 7. For the CDR3, the DNA is TGTGCTAGTGGTTTTATTTTGACAGGGGGCGCAGATACGCAGTATTTT. Protein product: CASGFILTGGADTQYF.

This chain joins TRBV9 and TRBJ2-3, with 7 bases aligning to TRBD2. In germline, CDR1 is SGDLS, CDR2 YYNGEE. The CDR3 is 16 residues long. Unmatched junction bases numbered 12, after V lost 3 bases and J lost 5 bases. The CDR3 bases are TGTGCCAGCAGCGCCCGACTAGCTAGACCTTTAGATACGCAGTATTTT. As protein: CASSARLARPLDTQYF.

V and J are TRBV24-1 and TRBJ2-3; D is undetermined. V was shortened by 4 bases and J by 2 bases, with 6 bases between the two germline ends. The germline V gene encodes CDR1 KGHDR and CDR2 SFDVKD. There are 13 residues in the CDR3. The CDR3 coding sequence is TGTGCCACCAGTGACTCTTACACAGATACGCAGTATTTT. Amino acids: CATSDSYTDTQYF.

The chain joins TRBV9 to TRBJ2-3; tentative D call: TRBD2 (6 bases). Trimming removed 0 bases from V and 1 base from J, with 15 bases in between. The CDR3 has 17 residues. Germline values: CDR1 SGDLS, CDR2 YYNGEE. The CDR3 nucleotides are TGTGCCAGCAGCGTAGCCGGTAGCGGTTCCCGCACAGATACGCAGTATTTT. Encoded protein: CASSVAGSGSRTDTQYF. The variable domain in full, with the rest retrieved from reference TRBV9 and TRBJ2-3, is DSGVTQTPKHLITATGQRVTLRCSPRSGDLSVYWYQQSLDQGLQFLIQYYNGEERAKGNILERFSAQQFPDLHSELNLSSLELGDSALYFCASSVAGSGSRTDTQYFGPGTRLTVL.